This is a list of T cell receptor beta chains from one sample in a study of shared clonotypes between healthy human individuals. Measured with immunoSEQ multiplex PCR; TCRdb has only the in-frame clones, and not every one. The table has about 660,000 clones, around 74% seen once; the top ten hold roughly 1.7%. Sequencing input: memory CD4+ T cells sorted from blood. The receptor source for this set is a woman in her twenties or thirties in good health. Both conserved end residues are trimmed from each CDR3. Clone sizes are given selectively: once, few, many, or a class where the clone is expanded.

J gene: TRBJ2-2
V gene: TRBV28
CDR3 length: 13
clone size: -
CDR3 protein: ASSFLTPNTGELF

J gene: TRBJ2-3
V gene: TRBV6-4
CDR3 length: 14
clone size: -
CDR3 protein: ASSEAGASGTDTQY

J gene: TRBJ1-5
V gene: TRBV29-1
CDR3 length: 12
clone size: few
CDR3 protein: STLDMDSNQPQH

J gene: TRBJ2-1
V gene: TRBV7-2
CDR3 length: 13
clone size: few
CDR3 protein: ASSKDRGDYNEQF

J gene: TRBJ2-3
V gene: TRBV6-4
CDR3 length: 15
clone size: -
CDR3 protein: ASRTSGRRGNTDTQY

J gene: TRBJ2-3
V gene: TRBV5-1
CDR3 length: 12
clone size: -
CDR3 protein: ASSYTPTSDTQY

J gene: TRBJ2-7
V gene: TRBV2
CDR3 length: 12
clone size: -
CDR3 protein: ASSQGGLAYEQY

J gene: TRBJ1-4
V gene: TRBV6-5
CDR3 length: 14
clone size: -
CDR3 protein: ASSYQQGWSGEKLF

J gene: TRBJ2-7
V gene: TRBV28
CDR3 length: 13
clone size: once
CDR3 protein: ASIYRAIVYYEQY

J gene: TRBJ2-7
V gene: TRBV29-1
CDR3 length: 10
clone size: -
CDR3 protein: STGGFSYEQY

J gene: TRBJ1-5
V gene: TRBV18
CDR3 length: 12
clone size: -
CDR3 protein: ASSPGTVNQPQH

J gene: TRBJ1-4
V gene: TRBV6-1
CDR3 length: 14
clone size: few
CDR3 protein: ASSESRRVVDEKLF

J gene: TRBJ1-5
V gene: TRBV7-8
CDR3 length: 12
clone size: once
CDR3 protein: ASSPGQGDQPQH

J gene: TRBJ2-1
V gene: TRBV5-5
CDR3 length: 14
clone size: -
CDR3 protein: ASSPRGTVIYNEQF

J gene: TRBJ1-4
V gene: TRBV4-1
CDR3 length: 12
clone size: -
CDR3 protein: ASSLQGAREKLF

J gene: TRBJ2-7
V gene: TRBV28
CDR3 length: 12
clone size: -
CDR3 protein: ASTKQGVSYEQY

J gene: TRBJ2-2
V gene: TRBV28
CDR3 length: 14
clone size: -
CDR3 protein: ASSINSGSGTGELF

J gene: TRBJ2-5
V gene: TRBV2
CDR3 length: 14
clone size: -
CDR3 protein: ASSPGTSGRGMTQY

J gene: TRBJ1-5
V gene: TRBV28
CDR3 length: 12
clone size: -
CDR3 protein: ASPGTGNHQPQH

J gene: TRBJ1-2
V gene: TRBV4-1
CDR3 length: 12
clone size: -
CDR3 protein: ASSPFDSTYGYT

J gene: TRBJ1-3
V gene: TRBV29-1
CDR3 length: 11
clone size: -
CDR3 protein: SVLGGSGNTIY

J gene: TRBJ2-1
V gene: TRBV18
CDR3 length: 14
clone size: -
CDR3 protein: ASSPLAGGSYNEQF

J gene: TRBJ2-1
V gene: TRBV6-5
CDR3 length: 10
clone size: -
CDR3 protein: ASRTGGQEQF

J gene: TRBJ2-7
V gene: TRBV11-3
CDR3 length: 13
clone size: -
CDR3 protein: ASSLVGQGTYEQY

J gene: TRBJ1-2
V gene: TRBV2
CDR3 length: 11
clone size: -
CDR3 protein: ASRGTANYGYT

J gene: TRBJ1-4
V gene: TRBV27
CDR3 length: 10
clone size: -
CDR3 protein: ASSSASEKLF

J gene: TRBJ1-1
V gene: TRBV7-8
CDR3 length: 13
clone size: -
CDR3 protein: ASSLPWTGGTEAF

J gene: TRBJ1-2
V gene: TRBV28
CDR3 length: 10
clone size: few
CDR3 protein: ASSGVEGGYT

J gene: TRBJ1-3
V gene: TRBV30
CDR3 length: 11
clone size: -
CDR3 protein: AWSATAGNTIY

J gene: TRBJ1-3
V gene: TRBV11-2
CDR3 length: 14
clone size: -
CDR3 protein: ASSLGRGARGNTIY

J gene: TRBJ1-3
V gene: TRBV7-9
CDR3 length: 11
clone size: -
CDR3 protein: ASSPQAEGTIY

J gene: TRBJ2-1
V gene: TRBV9
CDR3 length: 13
clone size: -
CDR3 protein: ASSSRLAVYNEQF

J gene: TRBJ1-5
V gene: TRBV7-9
CDR3 length: 15
clone size: many
CDR3 protein: ASSLWGGTGALGPQH

J gene: TRBJ1-5
V gene: TRBV15
CDR3 length: 12
clone size: -
CDR3 protein: ATSRPGGNQPQH

J gene: TRBJ2-2
V gene: TRBV2
CDR3 length: 12
clone size: once
CDR3 protein: ASTWGEVSGELF

J gene: TRBJ2-4
V gene: TRBV2
CDR3 length: 11
clone size: -
CDR3 protein: ASAGEAKNIQY

J gene: TRBJ1-1
V gene: TRBV19
CDR3 length: 11
clone size: -
CDR3 protein: ASSMVLNTEAF

J gene: TRBJ1-4
V gene: TRBV10-3
CDR3 length: 17
clone size: -
CDR3 protein: AISESRDRGLGTNEKLF

J gene: TRBJ1-5
V gene: TRBV21-1
CDR3 length: 10
clone size: -
CDR3 protein: ASSKTHQPQH

J gene: TRBJ2-7
V gene: TRBV9
CDR3 length: 13
clone size: -
CDR3 protein: ASSSGTSGSREQY

J gene: TRBJ2-2
V gene: TRBV4-2
CDR3 length: 12
clone size: -
CDR3 protein: ASSHSGNTGELF

J gene: TRBJ1-4
V gene: TRBV29-1
CDR3 length: 11
clone size: -
CDR3 protein: SVKTDHNEKLF

J gene: TRBJ1-4
V gene: TRBV6-1
CDR3 length: 12
clone size: -
CDR3 protein: ASSSRRPEEKLF

J gene: TRBJ1-2
V gene: TRBV4-1
CDR3 length: 13
clone size: -
CDR3 protein: ASSQGDSTPDGYT

J gene: TRBJ1-1
V gene: TRBV5-1
CDR3 length: 12
clone size: -
CDR3 protein: ASSLAAGRTEAF

J gene: TRBJ1-3
V gene: TRBV2
CDR3 length: 11
clone size: -
CDR3 protein: ASSQTGVDTIY

J gene: TRBJ1-2
V gene: TRBV5-1
CDR3 length: 14
clone size: many
CDR3 protein: ASSLEHSPSFYGYT

J gene: TRBJ2-7
V gene: TRBV18
CDR3 length: 11
clone size: -
CDR3 protein: ASSPGEAYEQY

J gene: TRBJ2-7
V gene: TRBV4-2
CDR3 length: 11
clone size: -
CDR3 protein: ASSQSRAYEQY

J gene: TRBJ1-4
V gene: TRBV18
CDR3 length: 17
clone size: -
CDR3 protein: ASSRSQGPYVATNEKLF

J gene: TRBJ2-2
V gene: TRBV6-6
CDR3 length: 13
clone size: few
CDR3 protein: ASSYYGTDTGELF

J gene: TRBJ1-5
V gene: TRBV6-1
CDR3 length: 13
clone size: once
CDR3 protein: ASSEGGDPHQPQH

J gene: TRBJ2-1
V gene: TRBV27
CDR3 length: 13
clone size: -
CDR3 protein: ASSTSLSSYNEQF

J gene: TRBJ1-1
V gene: TRBV5-1
CDR3 length: 13
clone size: -
CDR3 protein: ASSLAAGDGTEAF

J gene: TRBJ2-7
V gene: TRBV30
CDR3 length: 11
clone size: many
CDR3 protein: AWRPGTSYEQY

J gene: TRBJ2-2
V gene: TRBV10-2
CDR3 length: 13
clone size: -
CDR3 protein: ASGGVAGGAGELF

J gene: TRBJ2-5
V gene: TRBV7-9
CDR3 length: 10
clone size: few
CDR3 protein: ASSSGVGTQY

J gene: TRBJ1-1
V gene: TRBV2
CDR3 length: 12
clone size: -
CDR3 protein: ASSVGDGYTEAF

J gene: TRBJ1-1
V gene: TRBV11-3
CDR3 length: 13
clone size: few
CDR3 protein: ASSLGGGLDTEAF

J gene: TRBJ2-7
V gene: TRBV7-6
CDR3 length: 11
clone size: -
CDR3 protein: ASSLGLAYEQY